This record looks at one TCR beta chain sequence and its context. The antigen is unknown. This sample is drawn from a study of CD4 T cells in relation to SARS-CoV-2 and coronaviruses. Background on the study: Crossreactive spike epitopes shared across donors were mapped to their HLA restriction.

Broader study findings: SARS-CoV-2-driven expansion was significantly weaker in crossreactive than monoreactive clones.

The table came from immunoSEQ multiplex PCR; TCRdb's copy has only in-frame clones and leaves some out. The data show approximately 50,000 clones, just over 90% seen once. The CDR3 runs to 17 residues. Germline lookup yields CDR1 MNHEY and CDR2 SMNVEV (reference sequence). J gave up 1 base and V 7 bases, and 8 bases lay outside the gene matches. The chain is built from TRBV27 and TRBJ2-6; 9 bases are shared with TRBD1. Input material: naive CD4+ T cells from PBMCs. This sample's subset: naive CD4+ T cells isolated by negative enrichment. The sequence was obtained from an adult with COVID-19. The CDR3 reads CASTSQDRGSGANVLTF. In DNA, the CDR3 is TGTGCCAGCACCTCCCAGGACAGGGGTTCTGGGGCCAACGTCCTGACTTTC.